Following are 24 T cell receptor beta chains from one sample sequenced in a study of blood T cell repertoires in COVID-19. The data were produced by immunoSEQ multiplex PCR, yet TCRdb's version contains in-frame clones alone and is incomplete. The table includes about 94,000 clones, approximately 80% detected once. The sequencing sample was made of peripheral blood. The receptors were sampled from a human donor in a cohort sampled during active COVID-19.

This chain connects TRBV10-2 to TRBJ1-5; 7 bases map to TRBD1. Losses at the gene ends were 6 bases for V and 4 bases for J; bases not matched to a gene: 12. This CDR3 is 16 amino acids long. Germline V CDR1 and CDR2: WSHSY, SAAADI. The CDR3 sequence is CASSGLWDSPNQPQHF. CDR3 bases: TGCGCCAGCAGCGGTCTCTGGGACAGTCCTAATCAGCCCCAGCATTTT.

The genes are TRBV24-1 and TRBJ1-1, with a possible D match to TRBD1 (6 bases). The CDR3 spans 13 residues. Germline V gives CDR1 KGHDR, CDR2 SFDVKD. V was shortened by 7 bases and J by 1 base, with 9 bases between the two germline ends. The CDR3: CATRTGTNTEAFF. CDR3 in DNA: TGTGCCACCAGAACAGGGACGAACACTGAAGCTTTCTTT.

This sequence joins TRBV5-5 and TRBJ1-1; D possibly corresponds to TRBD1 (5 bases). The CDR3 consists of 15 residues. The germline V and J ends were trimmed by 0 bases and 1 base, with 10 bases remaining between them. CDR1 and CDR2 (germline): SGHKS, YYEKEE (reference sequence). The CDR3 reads CASSLGPGQNTEAFF. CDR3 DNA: TGTGCCAGCAGCTTGGGCCCAGGACAGAACACTGAAGCTTTCTTT.

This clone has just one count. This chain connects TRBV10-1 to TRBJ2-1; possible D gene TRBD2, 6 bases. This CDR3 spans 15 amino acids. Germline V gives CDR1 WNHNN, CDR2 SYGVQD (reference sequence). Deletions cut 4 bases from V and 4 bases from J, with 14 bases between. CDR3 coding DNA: TGCGCCAGCAGTGTCCGGGAGAGTACTTACAATGAGCAGTTCTTC. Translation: CASSVRESTYNEQFF.

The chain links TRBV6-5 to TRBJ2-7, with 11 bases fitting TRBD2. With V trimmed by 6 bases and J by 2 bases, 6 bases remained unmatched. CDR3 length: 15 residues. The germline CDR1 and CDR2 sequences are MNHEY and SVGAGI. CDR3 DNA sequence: TGTGCCAGCAGCCCCACGACTAGCGGGACCTACGAGCAGTACTTC. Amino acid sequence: CASSPTTSGTYEQYF.

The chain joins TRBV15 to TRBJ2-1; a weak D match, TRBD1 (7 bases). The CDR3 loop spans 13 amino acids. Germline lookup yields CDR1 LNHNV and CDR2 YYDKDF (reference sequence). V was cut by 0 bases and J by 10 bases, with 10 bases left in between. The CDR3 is CATSRDPGGEQFF. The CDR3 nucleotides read TGTGCCACCAGCAGAGATCCAGGGGGGGAGCAGTTCTTC.

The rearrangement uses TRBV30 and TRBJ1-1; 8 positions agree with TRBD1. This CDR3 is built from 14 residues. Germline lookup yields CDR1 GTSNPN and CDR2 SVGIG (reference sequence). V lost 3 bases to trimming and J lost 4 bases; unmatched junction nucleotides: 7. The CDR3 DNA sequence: TGTGCCTGGAGAGACAGGGGCCCGTTCACTGAAGCTTTCTTT. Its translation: CAWRDRGPFTEAFF.

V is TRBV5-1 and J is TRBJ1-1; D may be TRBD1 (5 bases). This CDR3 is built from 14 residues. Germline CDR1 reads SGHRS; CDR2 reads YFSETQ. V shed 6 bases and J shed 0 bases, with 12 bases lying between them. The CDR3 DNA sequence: TGCGCCAGCACCCTGACAGACCTGAACACTGAAGCTTTCTTT. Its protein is CASTLTDLNTEAFF.

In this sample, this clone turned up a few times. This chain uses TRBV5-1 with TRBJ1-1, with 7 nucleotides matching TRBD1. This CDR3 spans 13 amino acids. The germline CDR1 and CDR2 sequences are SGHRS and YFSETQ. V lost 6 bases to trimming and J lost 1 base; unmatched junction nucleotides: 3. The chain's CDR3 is CASKGQPNTEAFF. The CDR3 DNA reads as TGCGCCAGCAAGGGACAGCCGAACACTGAAGCTTTCTTT.

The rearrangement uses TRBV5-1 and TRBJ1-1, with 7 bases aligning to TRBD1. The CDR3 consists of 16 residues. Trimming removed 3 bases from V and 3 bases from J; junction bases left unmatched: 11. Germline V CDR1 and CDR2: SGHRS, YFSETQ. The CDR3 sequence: CASSSNNRGIYTEAFF. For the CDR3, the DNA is TGCGCCAGCAGCTCAAATAACAGGGGTATTTACACTGAAGCTTTCTTT. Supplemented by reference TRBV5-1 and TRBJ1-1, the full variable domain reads KAGVTQTPRYLIKTRGQQVTLSCSPISGHRSVSWYQQTPGQGLQFLFEYFSETQRNKGNFPGRFSGRQFSNSRSEMNVSTLELGDSALYLCASSSNNRGIYTEAFFGQGTRLTVV.

The CDR3 sequence is CASSETGTSGRGEQFF. The DNA of the CDR3 is TGTGCCAGCAGCGAAACCGGGACTAGCGGGAGGGGTGAGCAGTTCTTC. The V gene is TRBV3-1 (or the pseudogene TRBV3-2), the J gene TRBJ2-1; TRBD2 matches at 16 bases. Germline V gene sequence: CDR1 LGHDT, CDR2 YNNKEL (reference sequence). This CDR3 comprises 16 residues. With V trimmed by 5 bases and J by 9 bases, 7 bases remained unmatched.

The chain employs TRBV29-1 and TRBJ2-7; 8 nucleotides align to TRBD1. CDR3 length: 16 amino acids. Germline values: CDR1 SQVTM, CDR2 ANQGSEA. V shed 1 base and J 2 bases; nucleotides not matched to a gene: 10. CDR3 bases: TGCAGCGTTGAAGGACAGGGACAGGAGTCCCCCTACGAGCAGTACTTC. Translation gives CSVEGQGQESPYEQYF.

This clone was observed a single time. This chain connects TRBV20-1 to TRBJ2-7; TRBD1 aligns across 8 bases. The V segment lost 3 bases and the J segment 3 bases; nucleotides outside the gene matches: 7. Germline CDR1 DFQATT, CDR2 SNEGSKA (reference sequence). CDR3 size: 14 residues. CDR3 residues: CSASGGTGVYEQYF. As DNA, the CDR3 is TGCAGTGCTAGTGGGGGGACAGGCGTCTACGAGCAGTACTTC.

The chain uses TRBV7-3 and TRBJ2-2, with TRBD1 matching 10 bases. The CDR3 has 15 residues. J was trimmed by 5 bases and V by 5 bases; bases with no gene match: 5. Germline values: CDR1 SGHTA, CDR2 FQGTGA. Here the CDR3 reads CASSGGQGVTGELFF. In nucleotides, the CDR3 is TGTGCCAGCAGCGGAGGACAGGGGGTTACCGGGGAGCTGTTTTTT.

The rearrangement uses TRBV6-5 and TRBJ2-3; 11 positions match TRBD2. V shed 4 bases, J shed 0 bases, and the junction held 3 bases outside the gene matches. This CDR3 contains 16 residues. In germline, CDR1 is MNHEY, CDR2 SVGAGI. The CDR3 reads CASSSTSGRSTDTQYF. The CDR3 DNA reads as TGTGCCAGCAGTTCTACTAGCGGGAGAAGCACAGATACGCAGTATTTT.

The CDR3 protein is CASRRGGDWDGYTF. The CDR3 nucleotides read TGTGCCAGTAGGCGCGGGGGCGACTGGGATGGCTACACCTTC. The chain is built from TRBV19 and TRBJ1-2; D perhaps matches TRBD1 (6 bases). Germline CDR1 LNHDA, CDR2 SQIVND (reference sequence). The CDR3 runs 14 residues. Trimming took 6 bases from V and 6 from J, leaving 17 bases between them.

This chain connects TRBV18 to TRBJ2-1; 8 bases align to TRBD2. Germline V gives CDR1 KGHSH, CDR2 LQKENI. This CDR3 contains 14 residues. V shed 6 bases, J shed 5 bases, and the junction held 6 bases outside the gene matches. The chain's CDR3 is CASSTYSGNNEQFF. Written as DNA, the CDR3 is TGTGCCAGCTCTACGTATAGCGGGAACAATGAGCAGTTCTTC.

The CDR3 sequence: CASSSRRGVAPNTGELFF. Here the CDR3 DNA reads TGTGCCAGCAGCTCCAGGAGGGGCGTCGCACCGAACACCGGGGAGCTGTTTTTT. The chain is built from TRBV7-9 and TRBJ2-2; D may be TRBD2 (6 bases). CDR3 length: 18 residues. The V gene's germline CDR1 is SEHNR and CDR2 FQNEAQ (reference sequence). With 4 bases removed from V and 0 bases from J, the gap between germline ends came to 18 bases.

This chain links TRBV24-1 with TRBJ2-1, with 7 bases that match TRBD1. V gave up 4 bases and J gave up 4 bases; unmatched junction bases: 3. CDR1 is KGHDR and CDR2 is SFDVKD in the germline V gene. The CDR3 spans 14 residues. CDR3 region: CATSDRGQYNEQFF. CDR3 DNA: TGTGCCACCAGTGACCGGGGACAGTACAATGAGCAGTTCTTC.

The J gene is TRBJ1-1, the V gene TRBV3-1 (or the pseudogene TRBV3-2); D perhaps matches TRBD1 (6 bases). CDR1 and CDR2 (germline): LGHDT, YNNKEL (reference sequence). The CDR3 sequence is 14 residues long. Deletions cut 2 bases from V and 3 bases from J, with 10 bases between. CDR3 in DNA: TGTGCCAGCAGCCAAACAGGGAGGGACACTGAAGCTTTCTTT. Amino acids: CASSQTGRDTEAFF.

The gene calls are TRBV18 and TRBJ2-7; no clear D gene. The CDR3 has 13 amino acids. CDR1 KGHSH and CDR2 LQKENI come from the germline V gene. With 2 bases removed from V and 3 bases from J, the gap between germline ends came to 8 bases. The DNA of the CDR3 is TGTGCCAGCTCACCAAGCACCGACTACGAGCAGTACTTC. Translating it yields CASSPSTDYEQYF.

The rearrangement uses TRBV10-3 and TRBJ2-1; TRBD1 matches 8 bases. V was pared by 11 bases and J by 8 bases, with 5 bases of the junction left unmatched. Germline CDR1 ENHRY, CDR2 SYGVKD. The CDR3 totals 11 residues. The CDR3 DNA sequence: TGTGCCGCCAAACAGGGGGATGAGCAGTTCTTC. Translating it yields CAAKQGDEQFF.

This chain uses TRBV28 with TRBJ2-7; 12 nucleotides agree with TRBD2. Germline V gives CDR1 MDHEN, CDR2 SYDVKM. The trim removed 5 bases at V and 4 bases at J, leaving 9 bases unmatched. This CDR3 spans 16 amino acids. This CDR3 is CASSPLRTSGKYEQYF. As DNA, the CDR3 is TGTGCCAGCAGTCCCCTAAGGACTAGCGGGAAGTACGAGCAGTACTTC.

CDR3 nucleotides: TGCGCCAGCAGCCCCGGACAGGGAAATAAAAACACTGAAGCTTTCTTT. Amino acid sequence: CASSPGQGNKNTEAFF. The rearrangement uses TRBV5-1 and TRBJ1-1; TRBD1 agrees at 8 bases. Germline V gives CDR1 SGHRS, CDR2 YFSETQ. CDR3 length equals 16 residues. V dropped 4 bases and J dropped 2; count of bases not matched to a gene: 10.